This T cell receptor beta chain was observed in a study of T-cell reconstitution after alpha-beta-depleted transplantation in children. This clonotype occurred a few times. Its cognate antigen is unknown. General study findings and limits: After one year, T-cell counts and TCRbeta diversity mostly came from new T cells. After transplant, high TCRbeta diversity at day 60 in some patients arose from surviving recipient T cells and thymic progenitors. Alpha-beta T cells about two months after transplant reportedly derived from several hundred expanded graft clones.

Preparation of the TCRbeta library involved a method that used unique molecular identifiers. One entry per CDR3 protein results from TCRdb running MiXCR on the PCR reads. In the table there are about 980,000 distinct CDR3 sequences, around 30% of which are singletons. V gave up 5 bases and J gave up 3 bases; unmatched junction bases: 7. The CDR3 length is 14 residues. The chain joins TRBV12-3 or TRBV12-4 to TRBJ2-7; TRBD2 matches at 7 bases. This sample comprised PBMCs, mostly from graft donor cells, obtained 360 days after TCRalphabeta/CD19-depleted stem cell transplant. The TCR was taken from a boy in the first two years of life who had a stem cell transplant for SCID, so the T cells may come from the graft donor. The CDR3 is CASSPLASGYEQYF. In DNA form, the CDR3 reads TGTGCCAGCAGTCCCCTTGCTAGCGGCTACGAGCAGTACTTC.